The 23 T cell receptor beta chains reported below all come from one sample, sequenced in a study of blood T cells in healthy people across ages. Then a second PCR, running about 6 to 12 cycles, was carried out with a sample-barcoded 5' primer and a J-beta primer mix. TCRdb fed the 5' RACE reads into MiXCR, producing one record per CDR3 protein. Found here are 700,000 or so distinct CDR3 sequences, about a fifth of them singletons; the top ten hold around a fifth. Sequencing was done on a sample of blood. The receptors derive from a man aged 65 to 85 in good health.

The CDR3 is CASSRDIKGNEQFF. The CDR3 DNA sequence: TGTGCCAGCAGTCGGGACATCAAGGGAAATGAGCAGTTCTTC. The rearrangement links TRBV6-4 to TRBJ2-1; TRBD1 might be the D (6 bases). Trimming left V 5 bases short and J 7 bases short, with 15 bases between. Germline CDR1 and CDR2: MRHNA and SNTAGT. The CDR3 contains 14 residues.

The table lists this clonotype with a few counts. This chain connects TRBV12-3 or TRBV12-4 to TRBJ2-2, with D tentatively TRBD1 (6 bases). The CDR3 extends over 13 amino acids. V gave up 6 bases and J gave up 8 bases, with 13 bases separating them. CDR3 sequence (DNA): TGTGCCAGCAGACCAACAGGGTATGGGGAGCTGTTTTTT. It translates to CASRPTGYGELFF.

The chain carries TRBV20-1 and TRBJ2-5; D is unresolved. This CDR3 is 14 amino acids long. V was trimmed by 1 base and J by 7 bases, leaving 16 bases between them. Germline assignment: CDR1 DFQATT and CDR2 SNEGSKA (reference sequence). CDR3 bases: TGCAGTGCTAGAGGGTGGAGTGCCACTGGGACCCAGTACTTC. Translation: CSARGWSATGTQYF.

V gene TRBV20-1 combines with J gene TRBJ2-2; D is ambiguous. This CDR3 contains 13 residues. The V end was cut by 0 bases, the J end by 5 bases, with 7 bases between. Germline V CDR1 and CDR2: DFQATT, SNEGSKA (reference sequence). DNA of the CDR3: TGCAGTGCTAGAGAAGTTTTGACCGGGGAGCTGTTTTTT. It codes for CSAREVLTGELFF.

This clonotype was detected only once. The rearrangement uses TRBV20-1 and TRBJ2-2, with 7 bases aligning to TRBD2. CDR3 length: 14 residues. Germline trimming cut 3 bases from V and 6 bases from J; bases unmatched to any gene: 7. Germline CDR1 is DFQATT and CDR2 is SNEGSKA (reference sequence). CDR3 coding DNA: TGCAGTGCTAGGGCGGGGGAGGGTTCCGGGGAGCTGTTTTTT. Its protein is CSARAGEGSGELFF.

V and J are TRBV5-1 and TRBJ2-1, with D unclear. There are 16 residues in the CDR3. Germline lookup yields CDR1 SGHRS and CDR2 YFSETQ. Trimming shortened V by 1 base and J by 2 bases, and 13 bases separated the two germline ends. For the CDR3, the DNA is TGCGCCAGCAGCTTGTTTTCGGGCGTTACCTACAATGAGCAGTTCTTC. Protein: CASSLFSGVTYNEQFF.

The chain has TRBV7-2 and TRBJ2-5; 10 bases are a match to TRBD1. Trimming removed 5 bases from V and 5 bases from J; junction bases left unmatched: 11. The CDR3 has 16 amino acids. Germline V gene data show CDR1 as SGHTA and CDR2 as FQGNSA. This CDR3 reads CASSPRLTGGYETQYF. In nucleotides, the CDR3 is TGTGCCAGCAGCCCTCGTTTGACAGGGGGCTATGAGACCCAGTACTTC. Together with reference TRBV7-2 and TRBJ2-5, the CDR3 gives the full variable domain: GAGVSQSPSNKVTEKGKDVELRCDPISGHTALYWYRQSLGQGLEFLIYFQGNSAPDKSGLPSDRFSAERTGGSVSTLTIQRTQQEDSAVYLCASSPRLTGGYETQYFGPGTRLLVL.

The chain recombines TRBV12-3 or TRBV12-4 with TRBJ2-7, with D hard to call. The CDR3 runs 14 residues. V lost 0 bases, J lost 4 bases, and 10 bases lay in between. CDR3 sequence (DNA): TGTGCCAGCAGTTTAGCTGGGTTTCGTTACGAGCAGTACTTC. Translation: CASSLAGFRYEQYF.

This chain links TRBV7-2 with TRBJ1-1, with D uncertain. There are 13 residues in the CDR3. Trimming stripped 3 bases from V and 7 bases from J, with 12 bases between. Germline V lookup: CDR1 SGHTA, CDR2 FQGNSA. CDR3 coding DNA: TGTGCCAGCAGCTTTCACCAATTAGTTGAAGCTTTCTTT. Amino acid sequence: CASSFHQLVEAFF. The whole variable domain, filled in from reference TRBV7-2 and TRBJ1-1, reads GAGVSQSPSNKVTEKGKDVELRCDPISGHTALYWYRQSLGQGLEFLIYFQGNSAPDKSGLPSDRFSAERTGGSVSTLTIQRTQQEDSAVYLCASSFHQLVEAFFGQGTRLTVV.

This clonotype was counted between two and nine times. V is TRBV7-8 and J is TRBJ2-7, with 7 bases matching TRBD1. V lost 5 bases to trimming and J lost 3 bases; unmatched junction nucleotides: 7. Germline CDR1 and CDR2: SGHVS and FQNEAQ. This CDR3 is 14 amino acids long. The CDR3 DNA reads TGTGCCAGCAGCCCCCAGGGGGAATACTACGAGCAGTACTTC. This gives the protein CASSPQGEYYEQYF.

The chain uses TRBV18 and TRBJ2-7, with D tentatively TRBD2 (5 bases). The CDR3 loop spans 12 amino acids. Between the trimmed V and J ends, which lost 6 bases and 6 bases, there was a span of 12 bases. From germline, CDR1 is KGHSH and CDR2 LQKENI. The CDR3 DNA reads TGTGCCAGCTCCCAGAGGGATCGCGAGCAGTACTTC. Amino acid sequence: CASSQRDREQYF. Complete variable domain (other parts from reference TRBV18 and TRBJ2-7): NAGVMQNPRHLVRRRGQEARLRCSPMKGHSHVYWYRQLPEEGLKFMVYLQKENIIDESGMPKERFSAEFPKEGPSILRIQQVVRGDSAAYFCASSQRDREQYFGPGTRLTVT.

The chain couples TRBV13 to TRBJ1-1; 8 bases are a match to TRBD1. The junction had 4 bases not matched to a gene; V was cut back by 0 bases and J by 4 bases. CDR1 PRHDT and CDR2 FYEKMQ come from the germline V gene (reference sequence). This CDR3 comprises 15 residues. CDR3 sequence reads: CASSLGNRGATEAFF. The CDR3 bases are TGTGCCAGCAGCTTAGGAAACAGGGGGGCCACTGAAGCTTTCTTT.

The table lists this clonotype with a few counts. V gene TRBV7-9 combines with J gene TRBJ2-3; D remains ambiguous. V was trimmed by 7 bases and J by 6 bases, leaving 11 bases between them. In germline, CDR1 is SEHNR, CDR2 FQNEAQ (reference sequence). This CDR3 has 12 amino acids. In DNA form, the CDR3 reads TGTGCCAGCACCGCAAACCCCGATACGCAGTATTTT. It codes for CASTANPDTQYF.

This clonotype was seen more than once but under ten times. DNA for the CDR3: TGCAGTGCTGGGTCTCACCAAGAGACCCAGTACTTC. Residues: CSAGSHQETQYF. The rearrangement uses TRBV20-1 and TRBJ2-5; D not resolved. From germline, CDR1 is DFQATT and CDR2 SNEGSKA (reference sequence). Trimming removed 5 bases at V and 0 bases at J, with 7 bases between. CDR3 size: 12 residues.

CDR3 protein: CSAGPGLDTDTQYF. In DNA, the CDR3 is TGCAGTGCAGGACCGGGACTCGACACAGATACGCAGTATTTT. The chain has TRBV20-1 and TRBJ2-3, with D possibly being TRBD2 (6 bases). The germline gives CDR1 DFQATT, CDR2 SNEGSKA (reference sequence). The V end lost 6 bases, the J end lost 2 bases, and 15 bases lay between the germline ends. CDR3 length equals 14 residues.

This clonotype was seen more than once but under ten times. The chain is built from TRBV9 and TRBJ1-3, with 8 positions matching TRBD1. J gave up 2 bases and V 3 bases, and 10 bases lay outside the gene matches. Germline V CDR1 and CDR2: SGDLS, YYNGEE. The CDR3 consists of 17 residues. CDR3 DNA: TGTGCCAGCAGCGGACCACACCTACAGGGGGCTGGAAACACCATATATTTT. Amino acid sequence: CASSGPHLQGAGNTIYF.

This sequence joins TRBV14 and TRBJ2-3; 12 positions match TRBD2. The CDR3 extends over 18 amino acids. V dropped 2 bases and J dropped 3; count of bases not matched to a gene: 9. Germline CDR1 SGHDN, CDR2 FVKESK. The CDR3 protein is CASSQPLPGLAGTDTQYF. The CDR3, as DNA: TGTGCCAGCAGCCAACCCCTCCCCGGACTAGCGGGAACAGATACGCAGTATTTT. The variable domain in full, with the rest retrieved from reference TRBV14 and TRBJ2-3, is EAGVTQFPSHSVIEKGQTVTLRCDPISGHDNLYWYRRVMGKEIKFLLHFVKESKQDESGMPNNRFLAERTGGTYSTLKVQPAELEDSGVYFCASSQPLPGLAGTDTQYFGPGTRLTVL.

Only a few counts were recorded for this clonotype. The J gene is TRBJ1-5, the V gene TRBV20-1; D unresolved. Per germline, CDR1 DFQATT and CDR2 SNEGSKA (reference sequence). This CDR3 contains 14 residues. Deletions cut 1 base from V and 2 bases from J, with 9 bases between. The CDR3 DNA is TGCAGTGCTAGAGGATCTATTGGCAATCAGCCCCAGCATTTT. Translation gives CSARGSIGNQPQHF.

CDR3 amino acids: CASSPGPSSGNTIYF. CDR3 DNA sequence: TGTGCCAGCAGCCCGGGACCGTCCTCTGGAAACACCATATATTTT. The chain couples TRBV7-3 to TRBJ1-3; perhaps TRBD1 as D (5 bases). V was trimmed by 5 bases and J by 0 bases, leaving 11 bases between them. The CDR3 runs to 15 residues. Germline lookup yields CDR1 SGHTA and CDR2 FQGTGA.

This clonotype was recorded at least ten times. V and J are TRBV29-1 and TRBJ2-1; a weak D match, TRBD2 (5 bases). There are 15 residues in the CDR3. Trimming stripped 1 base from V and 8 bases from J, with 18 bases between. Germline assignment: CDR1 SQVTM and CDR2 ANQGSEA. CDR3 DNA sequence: TGCAGCGTTGAAGGTCGACTTCCGTTCGGGGATGAGCAGTTCTTC. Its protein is CSVEGRLPFGDEQFF.

In DNA form, the CDR3 reads TGCAGTGCTAGGAGAGGGGAGGTCAATCAGCCCCAGCATTTT. This sequence encodes CSARRGEVNQPQHF. The V call is TRBV20-1, the J call TRBJ1-5, with D perhaps TRBD1 (5 bases). The CDR3 contains 14 residues. In germline, CDR1 is DFQATT, CDR2 SNEGSKA (reference sequence). The germline V and J ends were trimmed by 3 bases and 3 bases, with 12 bases remaining between them.

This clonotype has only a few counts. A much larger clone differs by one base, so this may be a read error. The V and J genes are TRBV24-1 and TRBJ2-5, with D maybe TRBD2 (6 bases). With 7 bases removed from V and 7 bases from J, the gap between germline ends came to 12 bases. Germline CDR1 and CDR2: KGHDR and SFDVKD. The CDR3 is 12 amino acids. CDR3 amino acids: CATRERGGTQYF. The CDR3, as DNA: TGTGCCACCAGGGAAAGGGGAGGGACCCAGTACTTC.

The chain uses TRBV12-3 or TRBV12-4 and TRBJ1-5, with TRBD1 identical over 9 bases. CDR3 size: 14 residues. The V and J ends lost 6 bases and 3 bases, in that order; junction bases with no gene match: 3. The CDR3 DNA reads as TGTGCCAGCAGCACAGGGGGCTACAATCAGCCCCAGCATTTT. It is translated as CASSTGGYNQPQHF.